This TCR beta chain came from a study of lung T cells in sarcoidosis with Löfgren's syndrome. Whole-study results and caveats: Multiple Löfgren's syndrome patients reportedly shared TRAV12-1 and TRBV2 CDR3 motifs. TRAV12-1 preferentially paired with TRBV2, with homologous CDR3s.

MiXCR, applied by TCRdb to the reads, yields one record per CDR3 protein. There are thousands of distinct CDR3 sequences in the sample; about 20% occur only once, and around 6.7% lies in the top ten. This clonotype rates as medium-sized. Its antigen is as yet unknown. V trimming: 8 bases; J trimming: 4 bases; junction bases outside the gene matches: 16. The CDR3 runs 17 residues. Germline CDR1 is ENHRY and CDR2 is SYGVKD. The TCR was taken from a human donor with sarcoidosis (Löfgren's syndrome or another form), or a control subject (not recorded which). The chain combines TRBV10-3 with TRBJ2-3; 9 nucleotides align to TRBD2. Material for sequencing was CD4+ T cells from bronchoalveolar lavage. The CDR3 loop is CAIARAGSGSLADTQYF. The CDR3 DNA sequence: TGTGCCATCGCCAGGGCGGGTAGCGGGAGCTTGGCAGATACGCAGTATTTT.